These T cell receptor beta chains were read from a single sample in a study of identical twins. TCRdb used MiXCR to reprocess the 5' RACE reads, holding one entry per CDR3 protein. The sample has roughly 750,000 distinct CDR3 sequences; around 21% are singletons. These same data were also listed under a study on T cells expressing NK-cell markers.

The sequencing input was PBMCs. The receptors come from a woman under 30 in good health. CDR3s include the opening cysteine and the closing phenylalanine or tryptophan. D genes are given only for firm matches. Rows may omit the clone size; those that give it use once, few, many or a size class.

size,J,D,V,DNA,CDR3
few,TRBJ2-1,.,TRBV12-3/TRBV12-4,TGTGCCAGCACTCCTCGAGGCTCCTACAATGAGCAGTTCTTC,CASTPRGSYNEQFF
.,TRBJ2-2,.,TRBV20-1,TGCAGTGCTAGAGCTATGAACACCGGGGAGCTGTTTTTT,CSARAMNTGELFF
few,TRBJ2-5,.,TRBV20-1,TGCAGTGCTAGAGATTTTGTGGGGAGACCCGGTGAGACCCAGTACTTC,CSARDFVGRPGETQYF
many,TRBJ2-7,.,TRBV12-3/TRBV12-4,TGTGCCAGCAGTTTCCCCCCATCGTCCGAGCAGTACTTC,CASSFPPSSEQYF
.,TRBJ2-1,.,TRBV12-3/TRBV12-4,TGTGCCAGCAGACAGGGTAATGAGCAGTTCTTC,CASRQGNEQFF
many,TRBJ1-3,TRBD1,TRBV2,TGTGCCAGCAAGACAGGGGCATCAGGAAACACCATATATTTT,CASKTGASGNTIYF
.,TRBJ2-7,.,TRBV7-6,TGTGCCAGCAGCTTACAGGCAGGGACCTACGAGCAGTACTTC,CASSLQAGTYEQYF
.,TRBJ1-1,.,TRBV20-1,TGCAGTGCTCCCATCCAGAGGTGGGGCGGAGAAGCTTTCTTT,CSAPIQRWGGEAFF
.,TRBJ2-2,.,TRBV20-1,TGCAGTGCGCAACAGGGAAGCGGCACCGGGGAGCTGTTTTTT,CSAQQGSGTGELFF
few,TRBJ1-6,.,TRBV20-1,TGCAGTGCTAGAGCGACAGGTCCGAATTCACCCCTCCACTTT,CSARATGPNSPLHF
few,TRBJ2-1,.,TRBV12-3/TRBV12-4,TGTGCCAGCAGAACTTTCGCGGAGTTCTCCTACAATGAGCAGTTCTTC,CASRTFAEFSYNEQFF
once,TRBJ1-2,.,TRBV4-3,TGCGCCAGCAGCCAAGATATGGGGCTCGGAGGCTACACCTTC,CASSQDMGLGGYTF
few,TRBJ2-5,.,TRBV20-1,TGCAGTGCTAGAGATGGGGGGAACCAGATCCAAGAGACCCAGTACTTC,CSARDGGNQIQETQYF
few,TRBJ1-1,.,TRBV12-3/TRBV12-4,TGTGCCAGCAGCCCTCATCCGGGGCGGGCGAACACTGAAGCTTTCTTT,CASSPHPGRANTEAFF
many,TRBJ2-5,.,TRBV12-3/TRBV12-4,TGTGCCAGCAGTTTGGGGCGTCTTCAAGAGACCCAGTACTTC,CASSLGRLQETQYF
.,TRBJ2-4,TRBD1,TRBV4-2,TGTGCCAGCAGCCAAGATAGACAGGGGGAAAACATTCAGTACTTC,CASSQDRQGENIQYF
many,TRBJ1-1,.,TRBV20-1,TGCAGTGCTAGAGTAGGGGGGAACCCCATGAACACTGAAGCTTTCTTT,CSARVGGNPMNTEAFF
.,TRBJ1-5,.,TRBV27,TGTGCCAGCAGTATATACAGGGATTTTCAGCCCCAGCATTTT,CASSIYRDFQPQHF
many,TRBJ2-1,.,TRBV10-3,TGTGCCATCAGTGAGTCGATTGAGCAGTTCTTC,CAISESIEQFF
.,TRBJ2-3,.,TRBV28,TGTGCCAGCACCCCGCGCCGGTTTACTAGAACAGATACGCAGTATTTT,CASTPRRFTRTDTQYF
.,TRBJ2-5,.,TRBV5-1,TGCGCCAGCAGCTTGGACGAGGGCCGGGAGACCCAGTACTTC,CASSLDEGRETQYF
.,TRBJ2-7,TRBD2,TRBV4-1,TGCGCCAGCAGCCAACAGGGGGGGACTAGCGGGAGCGCCTACGAGCAGTACTTC,CASSQQGGTSGSAYEQYF
once,TRBJ2-1,.,TRBV6-1,TGTGCCAGCAGTAAAAGGGGGGGCTCCTACAATGAGCAGTTCTTC,CASSKRGGSYNEQFF
many,TRBJ2-3,.,TRBV15,TGTGCCACCGGGGTAGGTTTGGGCACAGATACGCAGTATTTT,CATGVGLGTDTQYF
few,TRBJ2-3,TRBD2,TRBV20-1,TGCAGTGCACCCCGAGCGGGGGTGGAAGATACGCAGTATTTT,CSAPRAGVEDTQYF
few,TRBJ1-2,TRBD1,TRBV25-1,TGTGCCAGCAGTGATGAGTTGAGACAGGGCTATGGCTACACCTTC,CASSDELRQGYGYTF
many,TRBJ2-3,.,TRBV29-1,TGCAGCGTTGAAGGGGCCAGAGATACGCAGTATTTT,CSVEGARDTQYF
.,TRBJ2-3,.,TRBV5-1,TGCGCCAGCAGCTTCCTACAGAACACAGATACGCAGTATTTT,CASSFLQNTDTQYF
.,TRBJ1-5,.,TRBV7-8,TGTGCCAACCAACGGGACTCTAACCCTTCCACTCAGCCCCAGCATTTT,CANQRDSNPSTQPQHF
once,TRBJ2-1,.,TRBV5-5,TGTGCCAGCAGCTTCCTAGCGAATGAGCAGTTCTTC,CASSFLANEQFF
.,TRBJ2-5,.,TRBV5-1,TGCGCCAGCAGCTTCCGGACGGCTCAAGAGACCCAGTACTTC,CASSFRTAQETQYF
.,TRBJ2-5,.,TRBV20-1,TGCAGTGCCCTCCAACCCTTCCTTCTAGCGAGGGAGACCCAGTACTTC,CSALQPFLLARETQYF